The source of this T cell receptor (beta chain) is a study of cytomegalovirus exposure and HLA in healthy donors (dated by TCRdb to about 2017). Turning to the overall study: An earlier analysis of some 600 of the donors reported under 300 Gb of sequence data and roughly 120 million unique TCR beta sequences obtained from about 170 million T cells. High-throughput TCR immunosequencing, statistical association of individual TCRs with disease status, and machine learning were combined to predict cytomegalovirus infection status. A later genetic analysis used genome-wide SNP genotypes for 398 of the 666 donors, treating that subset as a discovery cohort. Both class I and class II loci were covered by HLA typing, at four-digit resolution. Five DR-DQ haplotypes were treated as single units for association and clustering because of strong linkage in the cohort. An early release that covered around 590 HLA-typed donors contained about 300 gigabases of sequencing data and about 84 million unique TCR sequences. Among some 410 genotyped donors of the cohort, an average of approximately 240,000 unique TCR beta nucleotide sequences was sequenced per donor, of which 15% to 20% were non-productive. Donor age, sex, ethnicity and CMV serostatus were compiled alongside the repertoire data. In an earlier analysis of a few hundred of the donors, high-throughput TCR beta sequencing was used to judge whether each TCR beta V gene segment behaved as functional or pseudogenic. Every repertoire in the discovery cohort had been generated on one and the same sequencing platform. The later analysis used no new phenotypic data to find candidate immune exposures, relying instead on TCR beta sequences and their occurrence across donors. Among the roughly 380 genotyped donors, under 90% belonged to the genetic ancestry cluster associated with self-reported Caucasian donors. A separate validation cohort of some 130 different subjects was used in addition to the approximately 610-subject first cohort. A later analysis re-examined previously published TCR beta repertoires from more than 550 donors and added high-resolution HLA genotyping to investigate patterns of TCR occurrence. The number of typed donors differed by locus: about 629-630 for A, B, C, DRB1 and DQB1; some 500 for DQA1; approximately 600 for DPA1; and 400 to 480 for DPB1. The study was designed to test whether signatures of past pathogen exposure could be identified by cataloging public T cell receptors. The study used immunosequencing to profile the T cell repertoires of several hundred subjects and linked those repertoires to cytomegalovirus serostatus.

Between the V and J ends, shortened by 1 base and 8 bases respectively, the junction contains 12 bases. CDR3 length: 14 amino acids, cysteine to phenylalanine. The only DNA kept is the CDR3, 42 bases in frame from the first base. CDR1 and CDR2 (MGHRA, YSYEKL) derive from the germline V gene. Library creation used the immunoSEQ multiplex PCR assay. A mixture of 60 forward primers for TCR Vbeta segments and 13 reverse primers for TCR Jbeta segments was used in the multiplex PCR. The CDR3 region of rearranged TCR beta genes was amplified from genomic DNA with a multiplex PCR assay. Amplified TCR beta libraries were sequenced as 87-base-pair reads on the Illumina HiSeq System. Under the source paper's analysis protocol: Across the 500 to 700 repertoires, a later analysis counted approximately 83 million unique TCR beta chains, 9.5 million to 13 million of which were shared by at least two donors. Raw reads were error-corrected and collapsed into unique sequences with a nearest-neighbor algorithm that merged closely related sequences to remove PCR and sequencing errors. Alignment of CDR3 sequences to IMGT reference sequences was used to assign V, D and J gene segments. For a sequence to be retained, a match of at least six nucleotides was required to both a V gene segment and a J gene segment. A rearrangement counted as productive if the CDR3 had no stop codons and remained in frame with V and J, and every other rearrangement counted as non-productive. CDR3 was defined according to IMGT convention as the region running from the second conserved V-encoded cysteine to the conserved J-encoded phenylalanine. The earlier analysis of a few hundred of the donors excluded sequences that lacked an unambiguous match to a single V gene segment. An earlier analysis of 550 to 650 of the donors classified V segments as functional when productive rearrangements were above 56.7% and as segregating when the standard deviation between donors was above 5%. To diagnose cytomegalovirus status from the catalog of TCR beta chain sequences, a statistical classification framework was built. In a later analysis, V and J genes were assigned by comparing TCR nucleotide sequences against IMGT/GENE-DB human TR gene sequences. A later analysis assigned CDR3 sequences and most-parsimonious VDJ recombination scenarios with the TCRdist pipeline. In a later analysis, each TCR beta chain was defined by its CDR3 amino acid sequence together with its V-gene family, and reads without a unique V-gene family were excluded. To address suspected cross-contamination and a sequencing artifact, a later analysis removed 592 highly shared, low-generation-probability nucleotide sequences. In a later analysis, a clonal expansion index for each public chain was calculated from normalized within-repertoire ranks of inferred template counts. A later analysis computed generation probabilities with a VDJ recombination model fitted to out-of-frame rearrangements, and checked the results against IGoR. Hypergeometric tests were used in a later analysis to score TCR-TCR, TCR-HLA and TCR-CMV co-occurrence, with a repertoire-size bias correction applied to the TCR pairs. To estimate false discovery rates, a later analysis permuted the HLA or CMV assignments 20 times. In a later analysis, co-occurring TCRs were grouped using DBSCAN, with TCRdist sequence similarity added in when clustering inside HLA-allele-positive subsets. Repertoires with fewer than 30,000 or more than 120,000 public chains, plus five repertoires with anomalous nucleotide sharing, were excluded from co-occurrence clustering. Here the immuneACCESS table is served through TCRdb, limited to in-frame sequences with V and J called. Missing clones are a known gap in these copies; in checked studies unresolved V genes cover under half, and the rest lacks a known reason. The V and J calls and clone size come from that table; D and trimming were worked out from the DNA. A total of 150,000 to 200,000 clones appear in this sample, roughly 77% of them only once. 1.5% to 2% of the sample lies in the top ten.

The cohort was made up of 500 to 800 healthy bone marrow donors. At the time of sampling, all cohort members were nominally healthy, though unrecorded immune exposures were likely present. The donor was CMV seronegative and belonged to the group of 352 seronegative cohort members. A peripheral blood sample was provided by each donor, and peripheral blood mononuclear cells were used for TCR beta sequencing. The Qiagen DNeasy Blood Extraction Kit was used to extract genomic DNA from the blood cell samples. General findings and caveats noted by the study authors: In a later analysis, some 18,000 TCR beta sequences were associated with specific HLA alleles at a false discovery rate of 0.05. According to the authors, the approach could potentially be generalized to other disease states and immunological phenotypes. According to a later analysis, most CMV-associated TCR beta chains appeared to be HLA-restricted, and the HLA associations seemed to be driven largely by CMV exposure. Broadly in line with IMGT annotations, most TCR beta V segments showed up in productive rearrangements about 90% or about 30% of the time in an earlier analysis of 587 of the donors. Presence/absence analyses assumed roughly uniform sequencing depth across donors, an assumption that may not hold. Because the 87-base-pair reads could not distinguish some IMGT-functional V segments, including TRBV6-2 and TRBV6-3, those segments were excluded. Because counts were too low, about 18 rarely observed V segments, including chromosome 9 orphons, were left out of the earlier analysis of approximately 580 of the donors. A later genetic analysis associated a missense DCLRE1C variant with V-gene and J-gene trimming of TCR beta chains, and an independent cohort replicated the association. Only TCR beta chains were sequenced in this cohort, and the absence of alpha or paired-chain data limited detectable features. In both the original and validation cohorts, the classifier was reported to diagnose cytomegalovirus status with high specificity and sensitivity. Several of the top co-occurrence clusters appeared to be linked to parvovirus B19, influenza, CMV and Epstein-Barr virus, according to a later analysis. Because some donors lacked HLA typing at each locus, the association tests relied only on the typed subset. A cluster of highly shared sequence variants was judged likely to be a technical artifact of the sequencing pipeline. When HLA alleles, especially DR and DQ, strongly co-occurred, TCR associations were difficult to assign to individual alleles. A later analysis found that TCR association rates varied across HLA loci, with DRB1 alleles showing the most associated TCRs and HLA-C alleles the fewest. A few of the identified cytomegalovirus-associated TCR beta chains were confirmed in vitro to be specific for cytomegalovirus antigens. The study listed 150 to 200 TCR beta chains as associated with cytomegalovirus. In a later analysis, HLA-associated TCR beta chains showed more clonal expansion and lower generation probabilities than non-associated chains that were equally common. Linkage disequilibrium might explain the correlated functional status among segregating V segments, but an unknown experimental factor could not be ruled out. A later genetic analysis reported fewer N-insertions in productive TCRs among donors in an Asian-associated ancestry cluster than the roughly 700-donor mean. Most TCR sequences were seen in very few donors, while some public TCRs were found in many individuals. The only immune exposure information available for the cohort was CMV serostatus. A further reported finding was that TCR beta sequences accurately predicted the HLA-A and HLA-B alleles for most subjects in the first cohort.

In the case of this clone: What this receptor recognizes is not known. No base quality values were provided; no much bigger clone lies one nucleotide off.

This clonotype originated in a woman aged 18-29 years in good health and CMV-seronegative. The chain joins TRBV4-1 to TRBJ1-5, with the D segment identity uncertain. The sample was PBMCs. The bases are TGCGCCAGCAGCCAAGGGAGGGCCCCGGAGCCCCAGCATTTT. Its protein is CASSQGRAPEPQHF.